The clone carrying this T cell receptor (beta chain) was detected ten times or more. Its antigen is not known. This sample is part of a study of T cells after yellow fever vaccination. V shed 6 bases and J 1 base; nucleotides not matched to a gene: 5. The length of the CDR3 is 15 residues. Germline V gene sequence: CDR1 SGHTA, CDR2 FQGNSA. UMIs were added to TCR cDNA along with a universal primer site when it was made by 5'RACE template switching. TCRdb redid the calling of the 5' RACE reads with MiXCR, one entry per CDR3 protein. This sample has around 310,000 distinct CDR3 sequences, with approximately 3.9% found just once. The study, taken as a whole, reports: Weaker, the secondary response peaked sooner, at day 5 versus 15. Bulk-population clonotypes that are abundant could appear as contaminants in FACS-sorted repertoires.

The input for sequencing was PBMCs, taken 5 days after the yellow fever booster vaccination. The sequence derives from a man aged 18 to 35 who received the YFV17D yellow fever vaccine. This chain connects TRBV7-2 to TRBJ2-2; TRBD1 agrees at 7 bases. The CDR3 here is CASSRQGGNTGELFF. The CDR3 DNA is TGTGCCAGCAGTCGACAGGGCGGGAACACCGGGGAGCTGTTTTTT.